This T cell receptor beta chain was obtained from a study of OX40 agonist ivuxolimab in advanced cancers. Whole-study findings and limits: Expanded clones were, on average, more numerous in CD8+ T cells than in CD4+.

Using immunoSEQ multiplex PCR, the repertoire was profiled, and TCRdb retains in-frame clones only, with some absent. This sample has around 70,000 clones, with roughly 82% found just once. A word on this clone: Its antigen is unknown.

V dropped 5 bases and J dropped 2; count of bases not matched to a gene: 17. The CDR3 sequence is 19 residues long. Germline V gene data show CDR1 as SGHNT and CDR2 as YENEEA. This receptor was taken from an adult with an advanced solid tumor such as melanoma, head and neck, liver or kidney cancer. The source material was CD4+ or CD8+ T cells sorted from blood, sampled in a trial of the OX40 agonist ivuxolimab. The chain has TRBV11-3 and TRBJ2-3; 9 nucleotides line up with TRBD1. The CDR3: CASSNRGRSPFDYTDTQYF. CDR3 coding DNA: TGTGCCAGCAGCAACAGGGGGCGGTCTCCTTTCGATTACACAGATACGCAGTATTTT.